This T cell receptor (beta chain) came from a study of shared clonotypes between healthy human individuals. Overall study: For every donor, three CD4 naive, three CD4 memory, two CD8 naive and one CD8 memory plates were used. Study-level points and caveats: Compared with clonotypes that all four donors shared, non-shared clonotypes had lower generation probabilities. Clonotype sharing among the donors was expected to vary with sequencing depth.

V was shortened by 0 bases and J by 3 bases, with 6 bases between the two germline ends. CDR3 length: 13 amino acids. Germline V gene data show CDR1 as PRHDT and CDR2 as FYEKMQ (reference sequence). Only Caucasian adults living in Nashville, Tennessee made up the donor group. The count of this clone is one. What it binds is not known. Measured with immunoSEQ multiplex PCR; TCRdb has only the in-frame clones, and not every one. The table shows 2 million to 3 million clones, with 93% occurring only once. This clonotype was sampled from a man aged 18 to 29 in good health. Some clones in this sample may be carry-over from other donors' samples. The material sequenced was naive CD4+ T cells from PBMCs. The subset was: CD45RA+ positively selected. The rearrangement uses TRBV13 and TRBJ2-7; D is perhaps TRBD1 (5 bases). The CDR3 is CASSLGDSYEQYF. CDR3 coding DNA: TGTGCCAGCAGCTTAGGCGACAGCTACGAGCAGTACTTC.